This T cell receptor beta chain is from a study of blood T cell repertoires in COVID-19. The wider study: Specimens from acute and convalescent COVID-19 originated in the United States, Italy and Spain.

V lost 5 bases and J lost 6; bases outside the gene matches: 4. From germline, CDR1 is SGHDN and CDR2 FVKESK. The CDR3 spans 13 residues. Among Cohort 3 donors, those recovered had two negative PCRs, clearance, or symptom resolution. In its sample, this clone was seen once. As originally analysed: Amplification from reference gene primers served as the basis for estimated nucleated cell counts. Clones were read by immunoSEQ multiplex PCR, and TCRdb kept only the in-frame ones, dropping some. V and J calls and clone size follow that table, whereas D and trimming were derived from the DNA. The data contain 150,000 to 200,000 clones, 88% of them singletons.

The sequencing sample was made of PBMCs or T cells enriched from blood (not recorded which). The source of this sequence is a young woman who had recovered from COVID-19. The chain combines TRBV14 with TRBJ2-7, with 10 bases matching TRBD1. CDR3 sequence reads: CASSWTGGREQYF. Written as DNA, the CDR3 is TGTGCCAGCAGCTGGACAGGGGGGCGCGAGCAGTACTTC. Complete variable domain (other parts from reference TRBV14 and TRBJ2-7): EAGVTQFPSHSVIEKGQTVTLRCDPISGHDNLYWYRRVMGKEIKFLLHFVKESKQDESGMPNNRFLAERTGGTYSTLKVQPAELEDSGVYFCASSWTGGREQYFGPGTRLTVT.